This passage covers 30 T cell receptor beta chains from one sample sequenced in a study of patients and donors after allogeneic stem cell transplantation. TCRdb redid the calling of the RT-PCR reads with MiXCR, one entry per CDR3 protein. This sample has roughly 30,000 distinct CDR3 sequences; under 7.5% occur once, and the top ten carry approximately 35%. Sequencing was carried out using blood, either unsorted or a sorted T cell fraction (not recorded which). The receptors come from a human donor who was either an allogeneic HSCT recipient or a stem cell or donor lymphocyte infusion donor (not recorded which). It is not recorded whose cells these are; they may come from a transplant donor.

In its sample, this clonotype was seen many times. The CDR3: CASSHHDTANYGYTF. The CDR3 DNA reads TGTGCCAGCTCTCACCACGACACCGCGAACTATGGCTACACCTTC. J is TRBJ1-2 and V is TRBV18; D is uncertain. The CDR3 has 15 residues. Between the trimmed V and J ends, which lost 6 bases and 2 bases, there was a span of 16 bases. Germline-derived CDR1 and CDR2 are KGHSH and LQKENI.

Only a few counts were recorded for this clonotype. The V call is TRBV7-3, the J call TRBJ2-3; D unresolved. The V end was cut by 3 bases, the J end by 6 bases, with 7 bases between. CDR1 is SGHTA, CDR2 FQGTGA, per germline. This CDR3 region has 12 residues. CDR3 amino acids: CASSFPDDTQYF. The CDR3 DNA is TGTGCCAGCAGCTTCCCGGATGATACGCAGTATTTT.

In this sample, this clonotype turned up many times. J is TRBJ2-3 and V is TRBV28, with 10 bases identical to TRBD2. Looked up from germline, CDR1 is MDHEN and CDR2 is SYDVKM. The CDR3 covers 15 residues. V lost 6 bases to trimming and J lost 1 base; unmatched junction nucleotides: 4. The CDR3 spells CASSGLAGGTDTQYF. In DNA, the CDR3 is TGTGCCAGCAGCGGGCTAGCGGGAGGCACAGATACGCAGTATTTT. Using reference TRBV28 and TRBJ2-3 for the parts outside the CDR3, the full variable domain is DVKVTQSSRYLVKRTGEKVFLECVQDMDHENMFWYRQDPGLGLRLIYFSYDVKMKEKGDIPEGYSVSREKKERFSLILESASTNQTSMYLCASSGLAGGTDTQYFGPGTRLTVL.

This clonotype came up many times. V is TRBV5-8 and J is TRBJ2-3; 9 bases are shared with TRBD1. J lost 6 bases, V lost 4 bases, and 3 bases had no gene match. CDR3 length: 13 amino acids. Germline V gives CDR1 SGHTS, CDR2 YDEGEE. The CDR3 DNA sequence: TGTGCCAGCAGCCATGGGACAGGGGATACGCAGTATTTT. Its translation is CASSHGTGDTQYF.

The chain has TRBV5-8 and TRBJ2-2; a possible D gene is TRBD2 (6 bases). With 4 bases removed from V and 4 bases from J, the gap between germline ends came to 14 bases. The CDR3 length is 15 residues. Germline assignment: CDR1 SGHTS and CDR2 YDEGEE. The CDR3 DNA follows: TGTGCCAGCAGCGGCCAGGGACTTCGCACCGGGGAGCTGTTTTTT. Translation gives CASSGQGLRTGELFF.

This clonotype has a handful of counts. The genes are TRBV5-4 and TRBJ2-7; D might be TRBD2 (5 bases). V was clipped by 3 bases and J by 4 bases, with 11 bases between them. CDR3 length equals 13 residues. CDR1 is SGHNT, CDR2 YYREEE, per germline (reference sequence). The CDR3 DNA sequence: TGTGCCAGCAGCTCCCTAGCTTCGTACGAGCAGTACTTC. Translated: CASSSLASYEQYF.

This clonotype appeared a few times. This sequence joins TRBV14 and TRBJ2-7; 10 bases agree with TRBD1. The germline gives CDR1 SGHDN, CDR2 FVKESK. The V segment lost 1 base and the J segment 4 bases; nucleotides outside the gene matches: 4. The CDR3 runs 15 residues. The CDR3 spells CASSQVTGGRYEQYF. The CDR3 DNA sequence: TGTGCCAGCAGCCAAGTGACAGGGGGCAGGTACGAGCAGTACTTC.

At least ten counts were recorded for this clonotype. V and J are TRBV18 and TRBJ2-7, with 9 bases matching TRBD1. The CDR3 covers 13 residues. The germline V gene has CDR1 KGHSH and CDR2 LQKENI. With V trimmed by 8 bases and J by 5 bases, 7 bases remained unmatched. CDR3 DNA sequence: TGTGCCAGCGCCAGGACAGGGGAGGACGAGCAGTACTTC. It is translated as CASARTGEDEQYF. Together with reference TRBV18 and TRBJ2-7, the CDR3 gives the full variable domain: NAGVMQNPRHLVRRRGQEARLRCSPMKGHSHVYWYRQLPEEGLKFMVYLQKENIIDESGMPKERFSAEFPKEGPSILRIQQVVRGDSAAYFCASARTGEDEQYFGPGTRLTVT.

On this clonotype: Just one base apart from a much larger clone, this may be a read error. This rearrangement joins TRBV9 to TRBJ2-3; D tentatively reads TRBD1 or TRBD2 (5 bases each). This CDR3 spans 15 amino acids. The ends were cut back, 3 bases at V and 0 bases at J, with 11 bases in the middle. Germline assignment: CDR1 SGDLS and CDR2 YYNGEE. The CDR3 sequence: CASSEGTVSTDTQYF. DNA of the CDR3: TGTGCCAGCAGCGAAGGGACCGTTAGCACAGATACGCAGTATTTT.

This clonotype was recorded at least ten times. The chain recombines TRBV7-7 with TRBJ2-5, with D possibly TRBD1 on 5 matching bases. Looked up from germline, CDR1 is SSHAT and CDR2 is FNYEAQ (reference sequence). Trimming removed 5 bases from V and 2 bases from J, with 6 bases in between. This CDR3 is 12 amino acids long. The CDR3 loop is CASSTGQETQYF. CDR3 bases: TGTGCCAGCAGCACAGGTCAAGAGACCCAGTACTTC.

This clonotype occurred many times. The chain has TRBV4-3 and TRBJ2-7, with 8 nucleotides matching TRBD2. The CDR3 is 15 amino acids. V lost 1 base and J lost 0; bases outside the gene matches: 2. Germline V gene lookup returns CDR1 LGHNA and CDR2 YSLEER. CDR3 protein: CASSQGLAPSYEQYF. Here the CDR3 DNA reads TGCGCCAGCAGCCAAGGACTAGCGCCCTCCTACGAGCAGTACTTC.

For the CDR3, the DNA is TGTGCCAGCAGCGTAGTTGGGGGCGCGGGAGGGCTTAATGAGCAGTTCTTC. Translation: CASSVVGGAGGLNEQFF. The rearrangement joins TRBV9 to TRBJ2-1; the match to TRBD2 covers 9 bases. J lost 7 bases, V lost 0 bases, and 11 bases had no gene match. From germline, CDR1 is SGDLS and CDR2 YYNGEE. This CDR3 spans 17 amino acids. The entire variable domain, with the rest obtained from reference TRBV9 and TRBJ2-1, is as follows: DSGVTQTPKHLITATGQRVTLRCSPRSGDLSVYWYQQSLDQGLQFLIQYYNGEERAKGNILERFSAQQFPDLHSELNLSSLELGDSALYFCASSVVGGAGGLNEQFFGPGTRLTVL.

This clonotype is labeled medium-sized (0.01 to 0.1%). The chain uses TRBV3-1 and TRBJ1-1; D remains unclear. The CDR3 spans 11 residues. Germline V gives CDR1 LGHDT, CDR2 YNNKEL (reference sequence). Trimming took off 4 bases at V and 1 base at J, with 1 base between the two ends. CDR3 region: CASSRNTEAFF. The CDR3 region has the DNA TGTGCCAGCAGCCGGAACACTGAAGCTTTCTTT.

This clonotype was seen a few times. This sequence joins TRBV27 and TRBJ1-2; D gene unclear. CDR1 is MNHEY and CDR2 is SMNVEV in the germline V gene (reference sequence). CDR3 length: 13 residues. V lost 4 bases, J lost 7 bases, and 13 bases lay in between. The CDR3 coding sequence is TGTGCCAGCAGTTCTCCTCGGGTCGGTGGCTACACCTTC. The encoded protein is CASSSPRVGGYTF.

This clonotype has a handful of counts. The rearrangement joins TRBV7-9 to TRBJ2-1; D perhaps matches TRBD1 (6 bases). This CDR3 comprises 13 residues. Germline V gives CDR1 SEHNR, CDR2 FQNEAQ (reference sequence). With 5 bases removed from V and 5 bases from J, the gap between germline ends came to 10 bases. CDR3 sequence reads: CASSIGQHNEQFF. Written as DNA, the CDR3 is TGTGCCAGCAGCATTGGACAGCACAATGAGCAGTTCTTC. Filled out from reference TRBV7-9 and TRBJ2-1, the complete variable domain reads DTGVSQNPRHKITKRGQNVTFRCDPISEHNRLYWYRQTLGQGPEFLTYFQNEAQLEKSRLLSDRFSAERPKGSFSTLEIQRTEQGDSAMYLCASSIGQHNEQFFGPGTRLTVL.

This clonotype was counted ten times or more. The chain recombines TRBV20-1 with TRBJ1-2; no firm D call. There are 13 residues in the CDR3. Germline V gene lookup returns CDR1 DFQATT and CDR2 SNEGSKA (reference sequence). The V end lost 6 bases, the J end lost 5 bases, and 16 bases lay between the germline ends. The CDR3 nucleotides read TGCAGTGCAAGTTTTCGGGCAGGATATGGCTACACCTTC. Translation gives CSASFRAGYGYTF.

V is TRBV20-1 and J is TRBJ2-1; no definite D call. Trimming removed 5 bases from V and 7 bases from J, with 18 bases in between. Germline-derived CDR1 and CDR2 are DFQATT and SNEGSKA (reference sequence). CDR3 length: 14 residues. The CDR3 bases are TGCAGTGCTCTCGGGCAGGTGGGTGGAAATGAGCAGTTCTTC. The encoded protein is CSALGQVGGNEQFF.

The rearrangement uses TRBV11-2 and TRBJ2-5, with 9 bases identical to TRBD2. Unmatched junction bases numbered 8, after V lost 4 bases and J lost 2 bases. The CDR3 consists of 16 residues. CDR1 is SGHAT and CDR2 is FQNNGV in the germline V gene. As DNA, the CDR3 is TGTGCCAGCAGCTCCCCCGCGGGGGGGGTTCAAGAGACCCAGTACTTC. It translates to CASSSPAGGVQETQYF.

Only a few counts were recorded for this clonotype. This chain uses TRBV20-1 with TRBJ1-6; possible D gene TRBD1, 6 bases. This CDR3 has 13 amino acids. The V gene lost 3 bases and the J gene lost 7 bases, with 10 bases spanning the gap. Germline-derived CDR1 and CDR2 are DFQATT and SNEGSKA (reference sequence). The CDR3 sequence: CSARGDRNSPLHF. DNA for the CDR3: TGCAGTGCTAGGGGAGACAGGAATTCACCCCTCCACTTT.

This clonotype was detected many times. V and J are TRBV5-1 and TRBJ2-2; TRBD1 matches 8 bases. This CDR3 has 15 residues. Germline V gives CDR1 SGHRS, CDR2 YFSETQ. After removal of 4 bases from V and 1 base from J, the junction contained 3 bases not matched to a gene. CDR3 DNA: TGCGCCAGCAGCCCGGGACAGGTGAACACCGGGGAGCTGTTTTTT. It translates to CASSPGQVNTGELFF.

This chain uses TRBV7-7 with TRBJ2-5, with TRBD2 identical over 9 bases. In germline, CDR1 is SSHAT, CDR2 FNYEAQ (reference sequence). This CDR3 has 14 amino acids. J was trimmed by 4 bases and V by 6 bases; bases with no gene match: 6. The CDR3 region is CASSSGSLPETQYF. CDR3 bases: TGTGCCAGCAGTAGCGGGAGTCTCCCAGAGACCCAGTACTTC.

V usage is TRBV11-3 and J usage is TRBJ2-7, with D maybe TRBD2 (6 bases). The CDR3 covers 12 residues. V was shortened by 6 bases and J by 1 base, with 7 bases between the two germline ends. Germline lookup yields CDR1 SGHNT and CDR2 YENEEA. DNA of the CDR3: TGTGCCAGCAGGGGGGGATCCTACGAGCAGTACTTC. Protein: CASRGGSYEQYF.

This clonotype was detected ten times or more. CDR3 nucleotides: TGCGCCAGCAGCTTGGGGCTAGCGGGAGCCACAGATACGCAGTATTTT. It is translated as CASSLGLAGATDTQYF. The chain recombines TRBV5-1 with TRBJ2-3, with 10 bases lining up with TRBD2. The CDR3 is 16 residues long. With V trimmed by 0 bases and J by 2 bases, 3 bases remained unmatched. Germline V lookup: CDR1 SGHRS, CDR2 YFSETQ.

This clonotype has a count of ten or more. The gene calls are TRBV5-1 and TRBJ2-3; 8 nucleotides match TRBD2. V shed 8 bases, J shed 1 base, and the junction held 9 bases outside the gene matches. This CDR3 is 15 amino acids long. CDR1 is SGHRS and CDR2 is YFSETQ in the germline V gene. CDR3 protein: CASKRESGGTDTQYF. In DNA form, the CDR3 reads TGCGCCAGTAAGCGGGAGAGTGGGGGCACAGATACGCAGTATTTT.

The rearrangement joins TRBV7-3 to TRBJ2-5; D is possibly TRBD1 (7 bases). Trimming cost V 1 base and J 4 bases, with 22 bases left between them. The germline V gene has CDR1 SGHTA and CDR2 FQGTGA. This CDR3 has 18 residues. CDR3 loop: CASSLRGGGTFWSETQYF. CDR3 DNA sequence: TGTGCCAGCAGCTTAAGAGGGGGCGGGACCTTTTGGTCAGAGACCCAGTACTTC.

This clonotype has just one count. A read error may be the cause here, since a much bigger clone is one base away. The genes are TRBV6-6 and TRBJ1-2; D is possibly TRBD1 (6 bases). V shed 6 bases and J shed 7 bases, with 18 bases lying between them. CDR3 length: 14 residues. Germline CDR1 is MNHNY and CDR2 is SVGAGI (reference sequence). The CDR3 protein is CASRDHRAWCGYTF. DNA of the CDR3: TGTGCCAGCAGAGACCACAGGGCCTGGTGTGGCTACACCTTC.

This clonotype showed up many times. The chain combines TRBV6-2 or TRBV6-3 with TRBJ1-2; 7 positions match TRBD1. The V gene's germline CDR1 is MNHEY and CDR2 SVGEGT. Losses at the gene ends were 1 base for V and 5 bases for J; bases not matched to a gene: 10. The CDR3 consists of 16 residues. CDR3 nucleotides: TGTGCCAGCAGTTACTTAGGGACAGCAAGTTTTTATGGCTACACCTTC. It specifies CASSYLGTASFYGYTF.

At least ten counts were recorded for this clonotype. This chain uses TRBV7-6 with TRBJ2-5; maybe TRBD2 (5 bases). The germline V and J ends were trimmed by 5 bases and 4 bases, with 17 bases remaining between them. This CDR3 is 15 amino acids long. Germline CDR1 is SGHVS and CDR2 is FNYEAQ. The CDR3 here is CASSPGLPEGETQYF. Written as DNA, the CDR3 is TGTGCCAGCAGCCCTGGACTCCCTGAGGGAGAGACCCAGTACTTC.

This clonotype has a count of ten or more. The rearrangement joins TRBV28 to TRBJ1-6, with no clear D. V was clipped by 6 bases and J by 12 bases, with 12 bases between them. CDR1 MDHEN and CDR2 SYDVKM come from the germline V gene. The CDR3 has 12 residues. The CDR3 sequence: CASSQSTEPLHF. The CDR3 DNA follows: TGTGCCAGCAGCCAATCTACCGAACCCCTCCACTTT.

The chain combines TRBV27 with TRBJ2-1, with D maybe TRBD2 (6 bases). CDR3 length equals 12 residues. From germline, CDR1 is MNHEY and CDR2 SMNVEV (reference sequence). Between the trimmed V and J ends, which lost 4 bases and 15 bases, there was a span of 16 bases. The chain's CDR3 is CASSSPSGSLFF. For the CDR3, the DNA is TGTGCCAGCAGTTCCCCCAGCGGGTCTCTGTTCTTC.